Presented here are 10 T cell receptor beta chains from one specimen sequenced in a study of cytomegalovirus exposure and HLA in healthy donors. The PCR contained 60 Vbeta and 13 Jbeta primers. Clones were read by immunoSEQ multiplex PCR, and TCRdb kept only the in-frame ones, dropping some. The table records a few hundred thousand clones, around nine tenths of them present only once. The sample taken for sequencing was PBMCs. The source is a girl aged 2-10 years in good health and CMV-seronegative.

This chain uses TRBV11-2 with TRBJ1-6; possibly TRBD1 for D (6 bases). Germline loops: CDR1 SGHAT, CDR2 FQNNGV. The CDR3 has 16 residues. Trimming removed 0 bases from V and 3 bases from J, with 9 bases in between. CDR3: CASSLDTGLYNSPLHF. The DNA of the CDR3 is TGTGCCAGCAGCTTAGACACAGGGCTCTATAATTCACCCCTCCACTTT.

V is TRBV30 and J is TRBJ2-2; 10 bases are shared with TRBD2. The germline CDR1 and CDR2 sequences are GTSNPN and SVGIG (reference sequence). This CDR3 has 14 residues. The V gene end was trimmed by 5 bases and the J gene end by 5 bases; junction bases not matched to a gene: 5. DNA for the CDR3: TGTGCCTGGGGGCCGGGACTAGCGACCGGGGAGCTGTTTTTT. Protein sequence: CAWGPGLATGELFF.

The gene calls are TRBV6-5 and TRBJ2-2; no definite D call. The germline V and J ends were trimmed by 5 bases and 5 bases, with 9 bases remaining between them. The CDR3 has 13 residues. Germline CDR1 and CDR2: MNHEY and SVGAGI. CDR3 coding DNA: TGTGCCAGCAGTATAACAGTTACCGGGGAGCTGTTTTTT. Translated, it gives CASSITVTGELFF.

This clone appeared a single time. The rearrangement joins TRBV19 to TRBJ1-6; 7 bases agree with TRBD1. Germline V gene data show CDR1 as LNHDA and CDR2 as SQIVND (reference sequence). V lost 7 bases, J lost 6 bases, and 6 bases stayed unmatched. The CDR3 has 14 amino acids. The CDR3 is CASTTGQPNSPLHF. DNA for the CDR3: TGTGCCAGTACCACGGGACAGCCTAATTCACCCCTCCACTTT.

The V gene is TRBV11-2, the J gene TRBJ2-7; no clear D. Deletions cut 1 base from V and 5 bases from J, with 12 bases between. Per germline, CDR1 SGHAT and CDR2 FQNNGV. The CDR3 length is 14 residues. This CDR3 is CASSLGAIRNEQYF. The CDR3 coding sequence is TGTGCCAGCAGCTTAGGAGCGATAAGGAACGAGCAGTACTTC.

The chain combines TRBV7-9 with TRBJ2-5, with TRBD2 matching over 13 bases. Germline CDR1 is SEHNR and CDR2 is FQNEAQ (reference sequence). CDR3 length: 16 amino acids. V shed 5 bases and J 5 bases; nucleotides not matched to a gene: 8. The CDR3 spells CASSTTSGGAIETQYF. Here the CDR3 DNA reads TGTGCCAGCAGCACCACTAGCGGGGGGGCGATTGAGACCCAGTACTTC.

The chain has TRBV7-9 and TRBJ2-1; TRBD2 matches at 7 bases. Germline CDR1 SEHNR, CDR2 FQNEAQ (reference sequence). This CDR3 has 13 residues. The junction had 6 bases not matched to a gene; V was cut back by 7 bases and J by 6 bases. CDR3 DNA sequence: TGTGCCAGCATGGGAGGGCCACGCAATGAGCAGTTCTTC. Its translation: CASMGGPRNEQFF.

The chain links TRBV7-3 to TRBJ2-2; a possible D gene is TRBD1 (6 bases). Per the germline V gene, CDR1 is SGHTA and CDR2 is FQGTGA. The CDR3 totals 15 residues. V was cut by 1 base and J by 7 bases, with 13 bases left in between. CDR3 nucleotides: TGTGCCAGCAGCTTAAGGAGGACAGAGCACGGGGAGCTGTTTTTT. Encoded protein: CASSLRRTEHGELFF.

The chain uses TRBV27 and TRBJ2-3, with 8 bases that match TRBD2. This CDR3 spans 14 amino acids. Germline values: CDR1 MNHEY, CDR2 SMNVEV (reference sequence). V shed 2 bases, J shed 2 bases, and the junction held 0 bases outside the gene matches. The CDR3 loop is CASSLGLATDTQYF. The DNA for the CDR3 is TGTGCCAGCAGTTTAGGACTAGCCACAGATACGCAGTATTTT.

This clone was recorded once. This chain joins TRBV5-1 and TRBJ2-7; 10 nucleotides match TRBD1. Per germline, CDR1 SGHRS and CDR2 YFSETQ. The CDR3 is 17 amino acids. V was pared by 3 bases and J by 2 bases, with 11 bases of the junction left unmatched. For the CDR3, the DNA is TGCGCCAGCAGCTCGCGCCGGGACAGGGGTAGGCCCTACGAGCAGTACTTC. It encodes CASSSRRDRGRPYEQYF.